The 14 T cell receptor beta chains listed next were all sequenced from one sample in a study of blood T cell repertoires in COVID-19. The method was immunoSEQ multiplex PCR; TCRdb's version includes in-frame clones alone and lacks a portion of them. The table shows around 100,000 clones, with over 75% occurring only once. The source material was peripheral blood. These receptors all come from a human donor in a cohort sampled during active or convalescent COVID-19.

V and J are TRBV28 and TRBJ1-1; TRBD1 matches 7 bases. The ends lost 5 bases at V and 12 bases at J; junction bases unmatched: 18. The germline gives CDR1 MDHEN, CDR2 SYDVKM. The CDR3 sequence is 15 residues long. The CDR3: CASSQTNRGEWGTFF. DNA for the CDR3: TGTGCCAGCAGTCAAACTAACAGGGGAGAATGGGGAACTTTCTTT.

The chain uses TRBV30 and TRBJ2-7; TRBD1 matches at 7 bases. V gave up 3 bases and J gave up 2 bases; unmatched junction bases: 7. Per germline, CDR1 GTSNPN and CDR2 SVGIG (reference sequence). The CDR3 sequence is 14 residues long. CDR3 sequence (DNA): TGTGCCTGGAGCCCTCGACAGGGCACCTACGAGCAGTACTTC. This codes for CAWSPRQGTYEQYF.

In regard to this clone: Additional DNA sequences in this sample encode the identical CDR3. This sequence joins TRBV19 and TRBJ1-1; D may be TRBD1 (5 bases). Germline CDR1 reads LNHDA; CDR2 reads SQIVND (reference sequence). This CDR3 is built from 13 residues. The V end was cut by 2 bases, the J end by 3 bases, with 7 bases between. The DNA for the CDR3 is TGTGCCAGTAGTATAAGCAGGGACACTGAAGCTTTCTTT. This codes for CASSISRDTEAFF.

The chain joins TRBV5-1 to TRBJ2-5; TRBD2 aligns across 7 bases. J lost 5 bases, V lost 4 bases, and 2 bases had no gene match. CDR1 is SGHRS and CDR2 is YFSETQ in the germline V gene. The CDR3 runs 12 residues. The CDR3 reads CASSPGGETQYF. CDR3 DNA: TGCGCCAGCAGCCCCGGGGGGGAGACCCAGTACTTC. Full variable domain (outside the CDR3, taken from reference TRBV5-1 and TRBJ2-5): KAGVTQTPRYLIKTRGQQVTLSCSPISGHRSVSWYQQTPGQGLQFLFEYFSETQRNKGNFPGRFSGRQFSNSRSEMNVSTLELGDSALYLCASSPGGETQYFGPGTRLLVL.

V is TRBV24-1 and J is TRBJ2-7, with D maybe TRBD1 (6 bases). Germline CDR1 and CDR2: KGHDR and SFDVKD. This CDR3 spans 18 amino acids. Between the trimmed V and J ends, which lost 7 bases and 2 bases, there was a span of 26 bases. This chain's CDR3 is CATRSPPESQGRPYEQYF. The CDR3 DNA follows: TGTGCCACCAGGTCCCCCCCCGAGTCCCAGGGGAGACCCTACGAGCAGTACTTC.

The chain links TRBV11-3 to TRBJ1-1; a weak D match, TRBD1 (6 bases). V was trimmed by 6 bases and J by 2 bases, leaving 10 bases between them. The CDR3 covers 13 residues. Germline-derived CDR1 and CDR2 are SGHNT and YENEEA. CDR3 region: CASSRDTNTEAFF. The CDR3 region has the DNA TGTGCCAGCAGTAGGGACACTAACACTGAAGCTTTCTTT. The complete variable domain, with remaining parts taken from reference TRBV11-3 and TRBJ1-1, reads EAGVVQSPRYKIIEKKQPVAFWCNPISGHNTLYWYLQNLGQGPELLIRYENEEAVDDSQLPKDRFSAERLKGVDSTLKIQPAELGDSAVYLCASSRDTNTEAFFGQGTRLTVV.

This chain links TRBV9 with TRBJ1-6; D might be TRBD1 (5 bases). Trimming cost V 3 bases and J 8 bases, with 15 bases left between them. There are 15 residues in the CDR3. The germline gives CDR1 SGDLS, CDR2 YYNGEE. The CDR3 sequence: CASSAGPGGDSPLHF. DNA of the CDR3: TGTGCCAGCAGCGCGGGGCCGGGCGGGGATTCACCCCTCCACTTT.

The chain links TRBV9 to TRBJ2-2; 8 nucleotides agree with TRBD1. The CDR3 is made up of 15 amino acids. V was pared by 0 bases and J by 6 bases, with 4 bases of the junction left unmatched. Germline V gene sequence: CDR1 SGDLS, CDR2 YYNGEE. The CDR3 protein is CASSVGQGASGELFF. The CDR3 DNA reads TGTGCCAGCAGCGTAGGTCAGGGGGCGTCCGGGGAGCTGTTTTTT.

V is TRBV11-2 and J is TRBJ1-3; D is ambiguous. The V gene lost 5 bases and the J gene lost 4 bases, with 18 bases spanning the gap. Germline V lookup: CDR1 SGHAT, CDR2 FQNNGV. The CDR3 length is 16 residues. In nucleotides, the CDR3 is TGTGCCAGCAGCATAGCCGGGAGTTTACTCGGAAACACCATATATTTT. Its protein is CASSIAGSLLGNTIYF.

V usage is TRBV5-1 and J usage is TRBJ1-2; 11 nucleotides match TRBD1. V trimming: 4 bases; J trimming: 6 bases; junction bases outside the gene matches: 11. The CDR3 extends over 16 amino acids. Germline assignment: CDR1 SGHRS and CDR2 YFSETQ. This CDR3 is CASSRQGDRGNDGYTF. The CDR3 DNA sequence: TGCGCCAGCAGCCGCCAGGGGGACAGGGGGAATGATGGCTACACCTTC.

This rearrangement joins TRBV4-2 to TRBJ2-7, with TRBD2 matching over 9 bases. J gave up 1 base and V 4 bases, and 8 bases lay outside the gene matches. CDR1 is LGHNA and CDR2 is YNFKEQ in the germline V gene. The CDR3 sequence is 16 residues long. CDR3 in DNA: TGTGCCAGCAGCCCCCCGGGGCTAGCGGGGTCCTACGAGCAGTACTTC. Protein product: CASSPPGLAGSYEQYF.

The chain uses TRBV7-2 and TRBJ2-7, with 8 bases matching TRBD2. Germline CDR1 and CDR2: SGHTA and FQGNSA. Losses at the gene ends were 3 bases for V and 1 base for J; bases not matched to a gene: 5. The CDR3 length is 15 residues. The CDR3 DNA reads as TGTGCCAGCAGCTTGCCACTAGCGGCATCCTACGAGCAGTACTTC. It is translated as CASSLPLAASYEQYF.

The CDR3 sequence: CATSRDRGREETQYF. The DNA for the CDR3 is TGTGCCACCAGCAGAGATCGGGGTAGGGAAGAGACCCAGTACTTC. V gene TRBV15 combines with J gene TRBJ2-5, with D tentatively TRBD2 (5 bases). V was shortened by 0 bases and J by 3 bases, with 11 bases between the two germline ends. Per the germline V gene, CDR1 is LNHNV and CDR2 is YYDKDF (reference sequence). The CDR3 has 15 residues.

The chain has TRBV12-3 or TRBV12-4 and TRBJ2-1, with no clear D. The V end was cut by 3 bases, the J end by 4 bases, with 7 bases between. There are 13 residues in the CDR3. This CDR3 is CASSLSLYNEQFF. As DNA, the CDR3 is TGTGCCAGCAGTTTGAGCCTGTACAATGAGCAGTTCTTC.